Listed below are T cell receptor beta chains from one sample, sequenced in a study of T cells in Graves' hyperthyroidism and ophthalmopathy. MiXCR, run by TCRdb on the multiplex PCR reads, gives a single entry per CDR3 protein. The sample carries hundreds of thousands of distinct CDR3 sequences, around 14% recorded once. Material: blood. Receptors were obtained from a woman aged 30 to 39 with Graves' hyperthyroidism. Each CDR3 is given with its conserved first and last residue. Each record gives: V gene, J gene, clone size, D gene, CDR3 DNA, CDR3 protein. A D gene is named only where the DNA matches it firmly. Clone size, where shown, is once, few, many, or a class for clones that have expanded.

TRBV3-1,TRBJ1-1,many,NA,TGTGCCAGCAGCCAAGGGGGGCAGCGGGGTGAAGCTTTCTTT,CASSQGGQRGEAFF
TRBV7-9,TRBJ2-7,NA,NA,TGTGCCAGCAGCTTAGCCGGACTTGGGGAGCAGTACTTC,CASSLAGLGEQYF
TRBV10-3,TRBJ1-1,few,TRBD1,TGTGCCATCAGTTTAACAGGGGACATGAACACTGAAGCTTTCTTT,CAISLTGDMNTEAFF
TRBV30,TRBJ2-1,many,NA,TGTGCCTGGAGTGTAGATCCAGGGGGGACCTACAATGAGCAGTTCTTC,CAWSVDPGGTYNEQFF
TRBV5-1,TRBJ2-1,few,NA,TGCGCCAGCAGCTTTAACAGACACAATGAGCAGTTCTTC,CASSFNRHNEQFF
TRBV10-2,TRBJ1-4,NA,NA,TGCGCCAGCAGTGAGTCTCGGACAGTAGATGAAAAACTGTTTTTT,CASSESRTVDEKLFF
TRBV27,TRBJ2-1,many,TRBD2,TGTGCCAGCCGGACTAGCGGGAGCTCCTACAATGAGCAGTTCTTC,CASRTSGSSYNEQFF
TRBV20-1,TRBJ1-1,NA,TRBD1,TGCAGTGCCCACATAACAGGGGAGAACACTGAAGCTTTCTTT,CSAHITGENTEAFF
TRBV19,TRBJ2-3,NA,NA,TGTGCCAGTAGAAGGAGGGTGGCGGATACGCAGTATTTT,CASRRRVADTQYF
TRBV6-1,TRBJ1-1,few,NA,TGTGCCAGCAGTGAAGGCAGGACAATGAACACTGAAGCTTTCTTT,CASSEGRTMNTEAFF
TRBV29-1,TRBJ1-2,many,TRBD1,TGCAGCGCCGGAAGACAGGGAACCTATGGCTACACCTTC,CSAGRQGTYGYTF
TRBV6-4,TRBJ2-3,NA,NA,TGTGCCAGCAGTGAATCTACAATGGCAGATACGCAGTATTTT,CASSESTMADTQYF
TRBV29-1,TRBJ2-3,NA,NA,TGCAGCGCAGATACGCAGTATTTT,CSADTQYF
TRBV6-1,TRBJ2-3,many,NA,TGTGCCAGCAGTGAAGTTCGACCAGGACCGCAGTATTTT,CASSEVRPGPQYF
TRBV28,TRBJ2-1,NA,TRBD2,TGTGCCAGCAGTTTAATCGGTTGGGTGGCTAGCGGGAGTATTAACAATGAGCAGTTCTTC,CASSLIGWVASGSINNEQFF
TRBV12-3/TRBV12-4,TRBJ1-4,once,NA,TGTGCCAGCAGTTTAATTAGGGCCACCGCAACTAATGAAAAACTGTTTTTT,CASSLIRATATNEKLFF
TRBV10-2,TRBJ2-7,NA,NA,TGCGCCAGCAGTGAGGGGTGGGAGGTTATCTACGAGCAGTACTTC,CASSEGWEVIYEQYF
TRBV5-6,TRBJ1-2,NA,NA,TGTGCCAGCAGCTTGTACAGCAATACTAACTATGGCTACACCTTC,CASSLYSNTNYGYTF
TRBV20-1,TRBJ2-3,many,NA,TGCAGTGCGGGGGCGTCAGATACGCAGTATTTT,CSAGASDTQYF
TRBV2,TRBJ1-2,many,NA,TGTGCCAGCCAGAAACCGGGGGTGGATGGCTACACCTTC,CASQKPGVDGYTF
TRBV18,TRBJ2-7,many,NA,TGTGCCAGCTCACCAGCCATATTCTACGAGCAGTACTTC,CASSPAIFYEQYF
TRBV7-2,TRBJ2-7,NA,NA,TGTGCCAGCAGCTTACGGCGGTACGAGCAGTACTTC,CASSLRRYEQYF
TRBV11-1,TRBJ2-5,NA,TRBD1,TGTGCCAGCAGCGACCGGGGCCTAAGGGACAGGGGGCGCCCGGAGACCCAGTACTTC,CASSDRGLRDRGRPETQYF
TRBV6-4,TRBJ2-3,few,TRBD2,TGTGCCAGCAGTAGGAGCGGGAGACCAGATACGCAGTATTTT,CASSRSGRPDTQYF
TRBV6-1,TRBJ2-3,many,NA,TGTGCCAGCAGCTACGGGGTTTTCACAGATACGCAGTATTTT,CASSYGVFTDTQYF
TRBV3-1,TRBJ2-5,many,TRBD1,TGTGCCAGCACGGACAGGGGTCAGGAGACCCAGTACTTC,CASTDRGQETQYF
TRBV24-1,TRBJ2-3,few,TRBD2,TGTGCCACCAGTGATTGGAATAGCGGGAACACAGATACGCAGTATTTT,CATSDWNSGNTDTQYF
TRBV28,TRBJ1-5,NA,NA,TGTGCCAGCAGTTTAAACCCACCCCAGCATTTT,CASSLNPPQHF
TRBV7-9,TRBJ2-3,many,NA,TGTGCCAGCAGCTTAGTGGTACAAACCAGCACAGATACGCAGTATTTT,CASSLVVQTSTDTQYF
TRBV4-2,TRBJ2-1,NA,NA,TGTGCCAGCAGCCAAGAGCCGACCAATCCCCTATACAATGAGCAGTTCTTC,CASSQEPTNPLYNEQFF
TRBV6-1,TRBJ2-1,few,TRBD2,TGTGCCAGCCTGGGGACTAGCGCAACGCTTGAGCAGTTCTTC,CASLGTSATLEQFF
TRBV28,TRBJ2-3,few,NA,TGTGCCAGCACCCCCGGGTTGCGTGGGAGACGGAATAGCACAGATACGCAGTATTTT,CASTPGLRGRRNSTDTQYF
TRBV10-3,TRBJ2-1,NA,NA,TGTGCCATCAGTGAGGGCAGGGTCCCCTACAATGAGCAGTTCTTC,CAISEGRVPYNEQFF
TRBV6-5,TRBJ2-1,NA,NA,TGTGCCAGCAGTTACGACCGTCATGAGCAGTTCTTC,CASSYDRHEQFF
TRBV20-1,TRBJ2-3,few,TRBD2,TGCAGTGCTTGGCGGGGGTCCACAGATACGCAGTATTTT,CSAWRGSTDTQYF
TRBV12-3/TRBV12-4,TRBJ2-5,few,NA,TGTGCCAGCAGTGTGGACTCACAAGAGACCCAGTACTTC,CASSVDSQETQYF
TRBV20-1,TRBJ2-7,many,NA,TGCAGTGCTAGCTACCCGGACGAGTACGAGCAGTACTTC,CSASYPDEYEQYF